This T cell receptor beta chain was obtained from a study of T cell responses to AZD1222 COVID-19 vaccine. Study-level background: Pooling was applied to second doses at about 4 or about 12 weeks. Study results and limitations: Clonal diversity was possibly underestimated; the donors were predominantly white British and more often female. Of spike-specific TCRs, nearly half reportedly target regions left unmutated in variants. Distributed over spike, vaccine-associated CD4 TCRs predominated at 160-218 and 743-854.

V lost 0 bases, J lost 9 bases, and 5 bases lay in between. The V gene's germline CDR1 is SQVTM and CDR2 ANQGSEA. The CDR3 extends over 10 amino acids. Sequenced by immunoSEQ multiplex PCR; TCRdb stores in-frame clones only, minus some. The sample includes 150,000 to 200,000 clones, 70% to 90% of them seen just once. Remarks on this clone: Its antigen is not known. Distinct nucleotide sequences in the sample also encode this CDR3.

The sequencing used peripheral blood, collected on day 0 of AZD1222 vaccination. The sequence was collected from an adult in good health. V is TRBV29-1 and J is TRBJ2-5; tentatively, D is TRBD2 (5 bases). The CDR3 bases are TGCAGCGTTGAAGAGAGGGCCCAGTACTTC. Protein sequence: CSVEERAQYF.